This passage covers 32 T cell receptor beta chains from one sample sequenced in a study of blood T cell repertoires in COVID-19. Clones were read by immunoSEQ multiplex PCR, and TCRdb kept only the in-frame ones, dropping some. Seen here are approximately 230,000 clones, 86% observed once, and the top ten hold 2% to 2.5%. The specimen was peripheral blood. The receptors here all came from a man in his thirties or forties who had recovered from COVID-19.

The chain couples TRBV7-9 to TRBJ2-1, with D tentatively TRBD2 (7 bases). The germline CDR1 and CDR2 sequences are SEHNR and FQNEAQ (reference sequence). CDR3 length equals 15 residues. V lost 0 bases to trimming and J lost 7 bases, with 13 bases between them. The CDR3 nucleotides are TGTGCCAGCAGCTTAGCGGGGGGGCCGGTTAATGAGCAGTTCTTC. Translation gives CASSLAGGPVNEQFF.

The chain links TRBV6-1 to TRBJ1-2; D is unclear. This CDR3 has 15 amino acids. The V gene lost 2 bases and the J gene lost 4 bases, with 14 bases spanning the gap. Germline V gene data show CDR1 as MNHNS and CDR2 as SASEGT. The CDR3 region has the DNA TGTGCCAGCAGTGAAAACGAAATCCTATTCTATGGCTACACCTTC. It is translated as CASSENEILFYGYTF.

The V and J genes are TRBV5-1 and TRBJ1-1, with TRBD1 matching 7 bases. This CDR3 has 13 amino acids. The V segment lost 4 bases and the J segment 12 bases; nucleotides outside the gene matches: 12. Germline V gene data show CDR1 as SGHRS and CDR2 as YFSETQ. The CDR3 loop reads CASSVNRDSRTFF. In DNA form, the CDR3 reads TGCGCCAGCAGCGTGAACCGGGACAGCCGAACTTTCTTT.

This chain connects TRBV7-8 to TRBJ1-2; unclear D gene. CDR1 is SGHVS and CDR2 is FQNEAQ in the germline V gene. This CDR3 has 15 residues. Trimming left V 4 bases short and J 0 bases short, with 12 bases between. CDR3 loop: CASSSYPTANYGYTF. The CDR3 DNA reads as TGTGCCAGCAGCTCGTACCCAACAGCTAACTATGGCTACACCTTC.

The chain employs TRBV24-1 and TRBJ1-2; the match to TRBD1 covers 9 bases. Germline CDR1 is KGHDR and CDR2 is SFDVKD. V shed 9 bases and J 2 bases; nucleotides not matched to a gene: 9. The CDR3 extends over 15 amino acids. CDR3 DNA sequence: TGTGCCACCCAGGGGGACAGGGAACCCAACTATGGCTACACCTTC. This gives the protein CATQGDREPNYGYTF.

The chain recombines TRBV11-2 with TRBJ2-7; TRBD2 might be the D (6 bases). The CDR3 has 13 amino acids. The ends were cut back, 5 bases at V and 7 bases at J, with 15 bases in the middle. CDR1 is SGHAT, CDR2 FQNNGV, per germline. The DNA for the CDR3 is TGTGCCAGCAGCGCGGACTATACGCAGGAGCAGTACTTC. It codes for CASSADYTQEQYF. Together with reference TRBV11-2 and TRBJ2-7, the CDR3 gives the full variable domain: EAGVAQSPRYKIIEKRQSVAFWCNPISGHATLYWYQQILGQGPKLLIQFQNNGVVDDSQLPKDRFSAERLKGVDSTLKIQPAKLEDSAVYLCASSADYTQEQYFGPGTRLTVT.

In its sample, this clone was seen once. CDR3 residues: CASSTGRIDEQFF. CDR3 DNA: TGTGCCAGCAGTACGGGTCGGATCGATGAGCAGTTCTTC. J is TRBJ2-1 and V is TRBV2, with D uncertain. Trimming left V 5 bases short and J 8 bases short, with 13 bases between. Per the germline V gene, CDR1 is SNHLY and CDR2 is FYNNEI. This CDR3 spans 13 amino acids. Full variable domain (missing parts from reference TRBV2 and TRBJ2-1): EPEVTQTPSHQVTQMGQEVILRCVPISNHLYFYWYRQILGQKVEFLVSFYNNEISEKSEIFDDQFSVERPDGSNFTLKIRSTKLEDSAMYFCASSTGRIDEQFFGPGTRLTVL.

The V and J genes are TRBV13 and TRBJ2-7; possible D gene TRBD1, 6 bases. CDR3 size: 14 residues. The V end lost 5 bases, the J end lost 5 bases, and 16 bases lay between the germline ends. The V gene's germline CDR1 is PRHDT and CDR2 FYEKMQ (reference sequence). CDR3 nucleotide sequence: TGTGCCAGCAGCCTCCAGGGGACGGTGGACGAGCAGTACTTC. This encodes CASSLQGTVDEQYF.

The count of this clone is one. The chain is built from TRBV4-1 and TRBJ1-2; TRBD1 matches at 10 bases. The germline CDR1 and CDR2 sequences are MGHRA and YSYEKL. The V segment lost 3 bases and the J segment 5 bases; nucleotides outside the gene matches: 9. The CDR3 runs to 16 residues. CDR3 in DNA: TGCGCCAGCAGCCAGCCTCGACAGGGGGCCTTTTATGGCTACACCTTC. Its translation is CASSQPRQGAFYGYTF.

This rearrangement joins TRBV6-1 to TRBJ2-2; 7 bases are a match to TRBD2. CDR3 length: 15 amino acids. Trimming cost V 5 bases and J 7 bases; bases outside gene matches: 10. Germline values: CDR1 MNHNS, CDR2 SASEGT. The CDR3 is CASSPRGGAGGELFF. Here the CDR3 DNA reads TGTGCCAGCAGTCCCCGGGGAGGGGCTGGCGGGGAGCTGTTTTTT.

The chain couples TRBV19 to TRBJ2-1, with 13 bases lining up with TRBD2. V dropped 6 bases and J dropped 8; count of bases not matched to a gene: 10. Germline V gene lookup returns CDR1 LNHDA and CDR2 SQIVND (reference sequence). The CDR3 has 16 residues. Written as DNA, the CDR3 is TGTGCCAGTAGCATTTTAGGGACTAGCGGGGTGGATGAGCAGTTCTTC. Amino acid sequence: CASSILGTSGVDEQFF.

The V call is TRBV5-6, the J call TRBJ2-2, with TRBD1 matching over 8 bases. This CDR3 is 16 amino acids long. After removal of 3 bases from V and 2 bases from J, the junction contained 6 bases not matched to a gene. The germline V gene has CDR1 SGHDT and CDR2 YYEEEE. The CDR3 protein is CASSWAGTGNTGELFF. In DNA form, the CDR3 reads TGTGCCAGCAGCTGGGCCGGGACAGGAAACACCGGGGAGCTGTTTTTT.

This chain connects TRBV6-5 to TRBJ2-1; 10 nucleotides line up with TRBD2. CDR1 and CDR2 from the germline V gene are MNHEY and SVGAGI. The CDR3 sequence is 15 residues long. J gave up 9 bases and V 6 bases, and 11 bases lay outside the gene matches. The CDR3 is CASRIAGGPRSEQFF. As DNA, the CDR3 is TGTGCCAGCAGGATAGCGGGGGGTCCGAGGAGTGAGCAGTTCTTC.

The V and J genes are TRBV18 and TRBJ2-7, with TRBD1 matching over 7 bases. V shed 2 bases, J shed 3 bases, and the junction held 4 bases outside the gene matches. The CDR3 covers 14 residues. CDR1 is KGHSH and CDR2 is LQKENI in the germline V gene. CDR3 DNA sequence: TGTGCCAGCTCACCAGGACAGGATTACTACGAGCAGTACTTC. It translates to CASSPGQDYYEQYF. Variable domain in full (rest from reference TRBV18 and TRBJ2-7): NAGVMQNPRHLVRRRGQEARLRCSPMKGHSHVYWYRQLPEEGLKFMVYLQKENIIDESGMPKERFSAEFPKEGPSILRIQQVVRGDSAAYFCASSPGQDYYEQYFGPGTRLTVT.

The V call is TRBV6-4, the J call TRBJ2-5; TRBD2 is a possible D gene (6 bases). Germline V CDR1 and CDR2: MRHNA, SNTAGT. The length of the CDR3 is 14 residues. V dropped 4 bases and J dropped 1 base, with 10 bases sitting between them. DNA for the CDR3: TGTGCCAGCAGTGTCCGGGAGCCCCAAGAGACCCAGTACTTC. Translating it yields CASSVREPQETQYF.

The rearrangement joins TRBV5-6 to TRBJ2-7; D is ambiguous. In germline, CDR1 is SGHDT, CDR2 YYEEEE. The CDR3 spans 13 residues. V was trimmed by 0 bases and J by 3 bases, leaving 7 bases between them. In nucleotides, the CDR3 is TGTGCCAGCAGCTTGGGTCGTAACTACGAGCAGTACTTC. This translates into CASSLGRNYEQYF.

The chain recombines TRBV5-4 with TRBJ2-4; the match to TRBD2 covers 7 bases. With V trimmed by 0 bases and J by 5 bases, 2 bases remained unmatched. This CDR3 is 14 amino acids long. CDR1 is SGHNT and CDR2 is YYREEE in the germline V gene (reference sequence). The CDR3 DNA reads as TGTGCCAGCAGCTTGGGGCTAGCGGAAAACATTCAGTACTTC. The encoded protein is CASSLGLAENIQYF. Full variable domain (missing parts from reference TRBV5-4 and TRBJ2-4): ETGVTQSPTHLIKTRGQQVTLRCSSQSGHNTVSWYQQALGQGPQFIFQYYREEENGRGNFPPRFSGLQFPNYSSELNVNALELDDSALYLCASSLGLAENIQYFGAGTRLSVL.

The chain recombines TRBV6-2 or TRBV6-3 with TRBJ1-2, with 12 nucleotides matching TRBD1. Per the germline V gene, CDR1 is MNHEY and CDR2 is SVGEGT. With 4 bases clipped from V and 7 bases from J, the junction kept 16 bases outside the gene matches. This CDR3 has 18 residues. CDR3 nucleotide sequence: TGTGCCAGCAGTTCCGCACCGGGACAGGGGGCGCGAAAGGGTGGCTACACCTTC. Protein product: CASSSAPGQGARKGGYTF.

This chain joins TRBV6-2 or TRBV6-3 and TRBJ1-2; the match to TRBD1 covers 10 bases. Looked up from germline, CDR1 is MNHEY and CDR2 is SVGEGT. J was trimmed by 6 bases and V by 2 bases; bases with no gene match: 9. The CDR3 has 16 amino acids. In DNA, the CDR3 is TGTGCCAGCAGTTACGCGCGAACCGGGACAGGGGATGGCTACACCTTC. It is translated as CASSYARTGTGDGYTF.

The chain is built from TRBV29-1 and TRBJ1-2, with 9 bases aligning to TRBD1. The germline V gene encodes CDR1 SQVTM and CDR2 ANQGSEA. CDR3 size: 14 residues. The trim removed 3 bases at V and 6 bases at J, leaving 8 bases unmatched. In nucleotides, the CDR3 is TGCAGCGTTGACTCCTCCGGGACAGGGAATGGCTACACCTTC. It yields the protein CSVDSSGTGNGYTF.

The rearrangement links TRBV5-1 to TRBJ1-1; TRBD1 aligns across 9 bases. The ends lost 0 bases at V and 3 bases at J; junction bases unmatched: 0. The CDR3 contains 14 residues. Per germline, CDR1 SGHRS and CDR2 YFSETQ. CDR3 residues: CASSLGTGDTEAFF. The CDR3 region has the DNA TGCGCCAGCAGCTTGGGGACAGGGGACACTGAAGCTTTCTTT.

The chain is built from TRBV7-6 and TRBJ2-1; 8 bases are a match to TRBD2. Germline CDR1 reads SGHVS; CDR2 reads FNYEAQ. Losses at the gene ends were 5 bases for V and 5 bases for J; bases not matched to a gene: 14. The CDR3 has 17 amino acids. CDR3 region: CASSQRGGRTPNNEQFF. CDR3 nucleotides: TGTGCCAGCAGCCAACGGGGGGGCCGAACCCCAAACAATGAGCAGTTCTTC.

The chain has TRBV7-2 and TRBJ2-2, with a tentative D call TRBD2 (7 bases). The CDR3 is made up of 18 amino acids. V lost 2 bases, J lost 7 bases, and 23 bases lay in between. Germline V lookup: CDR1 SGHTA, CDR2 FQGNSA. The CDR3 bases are TGTGCCAGCAGCTTACGTACGGTCGGGGGGCTTGTGGGCGGGGAGCTGTTTTTT. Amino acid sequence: CASSLRTVGGLVGGELFF.

The CDR3 sequence is CASSPLSGTGVETQYF. The CDR3, as DNA: TGTGCCAGCTCACCACTCTCCGGGACAGGGGTAGAGACCCAGTACTTC. The rearrangement joins TRBV18 to TRBJ2-5; 10 positions match TRBD1. J gave up 4 bases and V 1 base, and 6 bases lay outside the gene matches. Germline values: CDR1 KGHSH, CDR2 LQKENI. There are 16 residues in the CDR3.

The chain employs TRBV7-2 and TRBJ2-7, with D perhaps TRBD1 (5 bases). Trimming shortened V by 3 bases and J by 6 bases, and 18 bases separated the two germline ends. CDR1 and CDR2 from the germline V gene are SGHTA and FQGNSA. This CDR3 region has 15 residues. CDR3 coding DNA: TGTGCCAGCAGCTTTAAGGGGCGCCCTTGGGTCGAGCAGTACTTC. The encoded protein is CASSFKGRPWVEQYF.

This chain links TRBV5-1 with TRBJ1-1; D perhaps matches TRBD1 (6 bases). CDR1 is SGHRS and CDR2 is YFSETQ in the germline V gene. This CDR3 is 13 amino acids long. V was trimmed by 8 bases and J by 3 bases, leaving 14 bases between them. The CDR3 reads CAREDSRDTEAFF. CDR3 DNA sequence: TGCGCCAGAGAGGACAGTAGAGACACTGAAGCTTTCTTT.

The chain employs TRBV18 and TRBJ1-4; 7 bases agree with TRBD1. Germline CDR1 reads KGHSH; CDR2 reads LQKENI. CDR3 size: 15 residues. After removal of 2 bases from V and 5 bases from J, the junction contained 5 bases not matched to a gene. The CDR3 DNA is TGTGCCAGCTCACCATCCAGGGGGGAAAATGAAAAACTGTTTTTT. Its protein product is CASSPSRGENEKLFF.

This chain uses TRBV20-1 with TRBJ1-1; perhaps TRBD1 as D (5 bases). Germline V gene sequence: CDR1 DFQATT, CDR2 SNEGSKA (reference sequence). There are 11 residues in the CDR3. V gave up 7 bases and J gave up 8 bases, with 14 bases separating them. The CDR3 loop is CSVQRGTEAFF. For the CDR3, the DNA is TGCAGTGTCCAACGGGGGACCGAAGCTTTCTTT.

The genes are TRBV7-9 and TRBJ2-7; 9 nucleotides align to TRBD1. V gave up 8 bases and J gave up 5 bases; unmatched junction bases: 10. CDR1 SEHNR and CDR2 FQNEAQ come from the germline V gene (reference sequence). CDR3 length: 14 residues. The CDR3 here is CASSRGTGPHEQYF. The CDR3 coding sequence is TGTGCCAGCTCTCGGGGGACAGGGCCGCACGAGCAGTACTTC.

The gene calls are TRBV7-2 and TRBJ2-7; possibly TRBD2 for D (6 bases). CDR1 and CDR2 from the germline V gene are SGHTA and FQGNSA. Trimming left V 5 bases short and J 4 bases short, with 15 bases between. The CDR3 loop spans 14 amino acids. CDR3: CASSPRGAGYEQYF. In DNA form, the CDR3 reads TGTGCCAGCAGCCCTAGGGGTGCGGGGTACGAGCAGTACTTC.

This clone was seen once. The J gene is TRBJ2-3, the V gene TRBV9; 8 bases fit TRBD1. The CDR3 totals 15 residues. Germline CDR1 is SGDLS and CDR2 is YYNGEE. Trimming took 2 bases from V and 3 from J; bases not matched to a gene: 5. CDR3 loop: CASSVAGGKTDTQYF. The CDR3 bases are TGTGCCAGCAGCGTCGCAGGGGGCAAGACAGATACGCAGTATTTT. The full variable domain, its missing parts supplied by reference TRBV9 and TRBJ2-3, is DSGVTQTPKHLITATGQRVTLRCSPRSGDLSVYWYQQSLDQGLQFLIQYYNGEERAKGNILERFSAQQFPDLHSELNLSSLELGDSALYFCASSVAGGKTDTQYFGPGTRLTVL.

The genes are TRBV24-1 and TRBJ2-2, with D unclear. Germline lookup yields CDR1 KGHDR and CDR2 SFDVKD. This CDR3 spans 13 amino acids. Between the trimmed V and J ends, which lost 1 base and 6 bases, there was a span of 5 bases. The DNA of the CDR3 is TGTGCCACCAGTGATTTCCTTGCCGGGGAGCTGTTTTTT. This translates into CATSDFLAGELFF.